One sample yielded the 26 T cell receptor beta chains listed below, sequenced in a study of beta chain features in type 1 diabetes. No antigen is known for these receptors. Reverse transcribing all isolated RNA meant expressed TCRB transcripts were sequenced. The protocol was immunoSEQ multiplex PCR, while the TCRdb copy is restricted to in-frame clones and leaves out a portion. This sample carries roughly 220,000 clones, approximately 16% of them seen once, and the ten largest clones take less than 0.09%. Notes on the study in general: TCRB CDR3s from Type 1 diabetes patients were moderately but significantly shorter in all four CD4+ subsets.

Sequenced: naive CD4+ T cells from blood. These receptor sequences come from a man aged 25 to 40 with type 1 diabetes.

This clone came up a few times. One end of the junction fails to match germline, which may point to a read error. The chain recombines TRBV7-9 with TRBJ1-1; D not resolved. The CDR3 loop spans 14 amino acids. Germline values: CDR1 SEHNR, CDR2 FQNEAQ (reference sequence). This chain's CDR3 is CASSLARMNTEAFF. The CDR3 region has the DNA TGTGCCAGCAGCCTAGCGCGCATGAACACTGAAGCTTTCTTT.

The V call is TRBV5-1, the J call TRBJ2-7; D is unclear. Per the germline V gene, CDR1 is SGHRS and CDR2 is YFSETQ. The CDR3 consists of 12 residues. Trimming left V 5 bases short and J 3 bases short, with 9 bases between. The CDR3 reads CASREVNYEQYF. For the CDR3, the DNA is TGCGCCAGCAGGGAAGTCAACTACGAGCAGTACTTC.

This chain joins TRBV2 and TRBJ2-3, with TRBD2 matching 10 bases. The V gene's germline CDR1 is SNHLY and CDR2 FYNNEI. Trimming cost V 6 bases and J 0 bases; bases outside gene matches: 3. This CDR3 comprises 15 residues. The CDR3 is CASSQTSGSTDTQYF. The CDR3 nucleotides are TGTGCCAGCAGCCAGACTAGCGGGAGCACAGATACGCAGTATTTT. The full variable domain, with the rest looked up from reference TRBV2 and TRBJ2-3, is EPEVTQTPSHQVTQMGQEVILRCVPISNHLYFYWYRQILGQKVEFLVSFYNNEISEKSEIFDDQFSVERPDGSNFTLKIRSTKLEDSAMYFCASSQTSGSTDTQYFGPGTRLTVL.

This clone was seen only a few times. This chain links TRBV30 with TRBJ1-2; 9 bases line up with TRBD1. V was clipped by 7 bases and J by 1 base; unmatched bases: 4. There are 13 residues in the CDR3. CDR1 is GTSNPN, CDR2 SVGIG, per germline (reference sequence). The DNA of the CDR3 is TGTGCCTCGGTGGGACAGGGTAACTATGGCTACACCTTC. Protein: CASVGQGNYGYTF.

The chain joins TRBV2 to TRBJ2-3; TRBD1 matches at 8 bases. Losses at the gene ends were 5 bases for V and 2 bases for J; bases not matched to a gene: 9. Germline CDR1 reads SNHLY; CDR2 reads FYNNEI. This CDR3 spans 16 amino acids. The CDR3 spells CASSLQGQVTTDTQYF. As DNA, the CDR3 is TGTGCCAGCAGTCTACAGGGACAGGTGACCACAGATACGCAGTATTTT. Supplemented by reference TRBV2 and TRBJ2-3, the full variable domain reads EPEVTQTPSHQVTQMGQEVILRCVPISNHLYFYWYRQILGQKVEFLVSFYNNEISEKSEIFDDQFSVERPDGSNFTLKIRSTKLEDSAMYFCASSLQGQVTTDTQYFGPGTRLTVL.

This clone was found a few times. This chain uses TRBV15 with TRBJ1-3; no reliable D call. This CDR3 has 12 amino acids. Trimming cost V 0 bases and J 10 bases, with 7 bases left between them. Per the germline V gene, CDR1 is LNHNV and CDR2 is YYDKDF (reference sequence). CDR3 nucleotides: TGTGCCACCAGCAGAGATACGGCGACCATATATTTT. Translating it yields CATSRDTATIYF.

A few counts support this clone. V and J are TRBV7-2 and TRBJ2-1, with TRBD1 matching over 9 bases. The CDR3 totals 14 residues. V was clipped by 5 bases and J by 8 bases; unmatched bases: 7. The germline gives CDR1 SGHTA, CDR2 FQGNSA. In DNA, the CDR3 is TGTGCCAGCAGCCGCCCGGGACAGGGACATGAGCAGTTCTTC. This encodes CASSRPGQGHEQFF.

This clone was seen only a few times. J is TRBJ2-3 and V is TRBV19, with D perhaps assigned TRBD1 or TRBD2 (5 bases each). This CDR3 has 13 amino acids. Germline lookup yields CDR1 LNHDA and CDR2 SQIVND (reference sequence). V was trimmed by 5 bases and J by 6 bases, leaving 12 bases between them. The CDR3 DNA sequence: TGTGCCAGTAGTCGGGGCGCGGCTGATACGCAGTATTTT. As protein: CASSRGAADTQYF. Complete variable domain (other parts from reference TRBV19 and TRBJ2-3): DGGITQSPKYLFRKEGQNVTLSCEQNLNHDAMYWYRQDPGQGLRLIYYSQIVNDFQKGDIAEGYSVSREKKESFPLTVTSAQKNPTAFYLCASSRGAADTQYFGPGTRLTVL.

The gene calls are TRBV5-1 and TRBJ2-6, with D possibly matching TRBD1 (7 bases). Germline CDR1 reads SGHRS; CDR2 reads YFSETQ. The CDR3 is 19 residues long. The ends were cut back, 5 bases at V and 2 bases at J, with 23 bases in the middle. CDR3 sequence: CASSRDSIRRGPGANVLTF. CDR3 DNA: TGCGCCAGCAGTCGGGACAGTATCAGGAGGGGGCCTGGGGCCAACGTCCTGACTTTC.

This clone has a handful of counts. This rearrangement joins TRBV10-3 to TRBJ2-5; 10 bases agree with TRBD2. The end of the DNA is better explained by TRBJ2-7, so the J call may be wrong. The germline V gene encodes CDR1 ENHRY and CDR2 SYGVKD. The CDR3 covers 11 residues. The chain's CDR3 is CAVGTSDEQYF. DNA of the CDR3: TGTGCCGTCGGGACTAGCGACGAGCAGTACTTC.

A few counts support this clone. The rearrangement uses TRBV5-4 and TRBJ2-3, with 11 bases identical to TRBD2. CDR1 is SGHNT, CDR2 YYREEE, per germline (reference sequence). After removal of 4 bases from V and 1 base from J, the junction contained 8 bases not matched to a gene. The CDR3 is 17 amino acids. CDR3 region: CASSGSSGLAGTDTQYF. In nucleotides, the CDR3 is TGTGCCAGCAGCGGGTCCTCGGGACTAGCGGGCACAGATACGCAGTATTTT.

The chain combines TRBV25-1 with TRBJ2-7; no definite D call. Germline V gene lookup returns CDR1 MGHDK and CDR2 SYGVNS. The germline V and J ends were trimmed by 8 bases and 4 bases, with 9 bases remaining between them. The CDR3 consists of 11 residues. CDR3 coding DNA: TGTGCCAGCGGCAGGTTATACGAGCAGTACTTC. Amino acid sequence: CASGRLYEQYF.

The chain employs TRBV11-2 and TRBJ2-1, with 9 positions matching TRBD1. The germline CDR1 and CDR2 sequences are SGHAT and FQNNGV. The V segment lost 5 bases and the J segment 7 bases; nucleotides outside the gene matches: 3. This CDR3 comprises 13 residues. The CDR3 is CASSHGQGNEQFF. The CDR3 DNA reads TGTGCCAGCAGCCACGGACAGGGGAATGAGCAGTTCTTC. The variable domain in full, completed from reference TRBV11-2 and TRBJ2-1, reads EAGVAQSPRYKIIEKRQSVAFWCNPISGHATLYWYQQILGQGPKLLIQFQNNGVVDDSQLPKDRFSAERLKGVDSTLKIQPAKLEDSAVYLCASSHGQGNEQFFGPGTRLTVL.

This clone was seen a handful of times. Other DNA sequences in the sample encode the same CDR3. The chain has TRBV29-1 and TRBJ1-1; maybe TRBD1 (5 bases). Germline V CDR1 and CDR2: SQVTM, ANQGSEA. The CDR3 has 11 amino acids. V lost 7 bases to trimming and J lost 2 bases, with 8 bases between them. CDR3 sequence: CSATENTEAFF. The CDR3 DNA follows: TGCAGCGCGACAGAAAACACTGAAGCTTTCTTT. The full variable domain, its missing parts supplied by reference TRBV29-1 and TRBJ1-1, is SAVISQKPSRDICQRGTSLTIQCQVDSQVTMMFWYRQQPGQSLTLIATANQGSEATYESGFVIDKFPISRPNLTFSTLTVSNMSPEDSSIYLCSATENTEAFFGQGTRLTVV.

The chain uses TRBV29-1 and TRBJ2-1; no clear D gene. V dropped 1 base and J dropped 10 bases, with 8 bases sitting between them. This CDR3 spans 11 amino acids. The V gene's germline CDR1 is SQVTM and CDR2 ANQGSEA. CDR3 DNA sequence: TGCAGCGTTGAAGGACCCAGCGAGCAGTTCTTC. Protein: CSVEGPSEQFF.

There are a few counts of this clone. The chain links TRBV30 to TRBJ1-1, with 9 bases aligning to TRBD1. The CDR3 contains 16 residues. The V gene end was trimmed by 4 bases and the J gene end by 5 bases; junction bases not matched to a gene: 14. Germline values: CDR1 GTSNPN, CDR2 SVGIG (reference sequence). DNA for the CDR3: TGTGCCTGGATAACGGGACAGGGCCTTAGAAGGACTGAAGCTTTCTTT. The encoded protein is CAWITGQGLRRTEAFF.

The chain combines TRBV30 with TRBJ2-1; no firm D call. Trimming cost V 3 bases and J 9 bases, with 12 bases left between them. The germline CDR1 and CDR2 sequences are GTSNPN and SVGIG (reference sequence). This CDR3 region has 12 residues. In nucleotides, the CDR3 is TGTGCCTGGAGCCCAAGGATGGGTGAGCAGTTCTTC. Amino acids: CAWSPRMGEQFF.

This chain uses TRBV28 with TRBJ2-5, with a weak D call TRBD2 (5 bases). Trimming took off 10 bases at V and 5 bases at J, with 17 bases between the two ends. The CDR3 runs 13 residues. Germline CDR1 MDHEN, CDR2 SYDVKM. CDR3: CANRRASTETQYF. In nucleotides, the CDR3 is TGTGCCAACCGGCGGGCTAGCACGGAGACCCAGTACTTC. The full variable domain, in which reference TRBV28 and TRBJ2-5 provide the parts outside the CDR3, is DVKVTQSSRYLVKRTGEKVFLECVQDMDHENMFWYRQDPGLGLRLIYFSYDVKMKEKGDIPEGYSVSREKKERFSLILESASTNQTSMYLCANRRASTETQYFGPGTRLLVL.

This chain connects TRBV5-1 to TRBJ2-1, with unresolved D. Per germline, CDR1 SGHRS and CDR2 YFSETQ. V lost 0 bases and J lost 5, with 9 bases in between. CDR3 length: 14 residues. CDR3 sequence: CASSLGPMNNEQFF. The CDR3 nucleotides are TGCGCCAGCAGCTTGGGGCCAATGAACAATGAGCAGTTCTTC.

This clone was counted a few times. The chain has TRBV5-1 and TRBJ2-5; TRBD2 might be the D (6 bases). CDR3 length: 13 residues. Germline loops: CDR1 SGHRS, CDR2 YFSETQ. V dropped 4 bases and J dropped 5 bases, with 12 bases sitting between them. The CDR3 sequence is CASSQTSRETQYF. The CDR3 region has the DNA TGCGCCAGCAGCCAGACTAGTCGGGAGACCCAGTACTTC.

The V call is TRBV29-1, the J call TRBJ2-7; 8 bases line up with TRBD1. Unmatched junction bases numbered 3, after V lost 7 bases and J lost 1 base. Germline CDR1 reads SQVTM; CDR2 reads ANQGSEA. This CDR3 comprises 12 residues. The CDR3, as DNA: TGCAGCGCTTGGGACAGGTCCTACGAGCAGTACTTC. Residues: CSAWDRSYEQYF.

The chain carries TRBV4-1 and TRBJ2-1, with 9 bases matching TRBD2. The germline V gene encodes CDR1 MGHRA and CDR2 YSYEKL. The CDR3 is 15 amino acids. With 0 bases clipped from V and 8 bases from J, the junction kept 5 bases outside the gene matches. The CDR3 loop reads CASSQEGTSYDEQFF. In DNA form, the CDR3 reads TGCGCCAGCAGCCAAGAAGGGACTAGCTATGATGAGCAGTTCTTC.

In its sample, this clone was seen a few times. V and J are TRBV29-1 and TRBJ2-1, with a possible D match to TRBD2 (5 bases). The V gene lost 2 bases and the J gene lost 8 bases, with 13 bases spanning the gap. The CDR3 length is 13 residues. Germline CDR1 is SQVTM and CDR2 is ANQGSEA. The CDR3 DNA is TGCAGCGTTGAAAGGGCTAGCCGCGATGAGCAGTTCTTC. Translated, it gives CSVERASRDEQFF.

In its sample, this clone was seen a few times. The genes are TRBV4-1 and TRBJ2-1; 10 bases align to TRBD2. The germline V gene has CDR1 MGHRA and CDR2 YSYEKL. After removal of 5 bases from V and 2 bases from J, the junction contained 6 bases not matched to a gene. The CDR3 totals 16 residues. The CDR3 DNA sequence: TGCGCCAGCAGCGGGGCTAGCGGGAGCCCCTACAATGAGCAGTTCTTC. Encoded protein: CASSGASGSPYNEQFF.

This chain links TRBV30 with TRBJ2-1, with 7 bases lining up with TRBD2. With V trimmed by 8 bases and J by 4 bases, 2 bases remained unmatched. Germline assignment: CDR1 GTSNPN and CDR2 SVGIG (reference sequence). The CDR3 covers 11 residues. CDR3 loop: CATSAYNEQFF. The DNA of the CDR3 is TGTGCCACTAGCGCATACAATGAGCAGTTCTTC.

This clone was observed a few times. V is TRBV9 and J is TRBJ2-5; D gene ambiguous. Germline CDR1 reads SGDLS; CDR2 reads YYNGEE. CDR3 length equals 17 residues. Trimming removed 0 bases from V and 5 bases from J, with 20 bases in between. The CDR3 DNA reads TGTGCCAGCAGCGTAGAGTCGTCGAACAGTCCCTGGGAGACCCAGTACTTC. Its protein product is CASSVESSNSPWETQYF.